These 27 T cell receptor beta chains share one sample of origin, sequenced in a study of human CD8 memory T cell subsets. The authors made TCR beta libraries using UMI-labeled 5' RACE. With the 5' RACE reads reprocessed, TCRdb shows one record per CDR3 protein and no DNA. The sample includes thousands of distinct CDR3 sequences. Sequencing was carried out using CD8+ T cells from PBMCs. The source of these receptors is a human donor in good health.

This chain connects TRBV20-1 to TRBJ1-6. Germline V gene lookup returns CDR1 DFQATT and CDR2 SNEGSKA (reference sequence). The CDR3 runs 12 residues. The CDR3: CSARGIGSPLHF.

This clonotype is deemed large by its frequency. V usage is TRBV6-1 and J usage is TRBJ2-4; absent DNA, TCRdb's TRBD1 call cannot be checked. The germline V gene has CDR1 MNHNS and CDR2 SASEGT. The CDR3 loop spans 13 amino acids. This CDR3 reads CASSEQGANIQYF.

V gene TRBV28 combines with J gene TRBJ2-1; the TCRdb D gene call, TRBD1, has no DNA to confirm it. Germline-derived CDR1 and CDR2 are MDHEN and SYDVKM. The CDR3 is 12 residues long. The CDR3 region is CASSPWGNEQFF.

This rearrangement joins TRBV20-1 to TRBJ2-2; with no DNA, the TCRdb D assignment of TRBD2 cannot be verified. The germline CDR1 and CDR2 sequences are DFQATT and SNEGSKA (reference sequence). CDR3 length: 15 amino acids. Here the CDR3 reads CSARGVSGDTGELFF.

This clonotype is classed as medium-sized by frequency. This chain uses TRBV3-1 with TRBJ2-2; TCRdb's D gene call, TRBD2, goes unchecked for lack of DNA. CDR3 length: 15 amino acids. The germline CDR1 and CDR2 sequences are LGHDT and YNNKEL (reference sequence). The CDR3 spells CASTDTSGVHRELFF. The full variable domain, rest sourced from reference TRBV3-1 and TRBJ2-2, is DTAVSQTPKYLVTQMGNDKSIKCEQNLGHDTMYWYKQDSKKFLKIMFSYNNKELIINETVPNRFSPKSPDKAHLNLHINSLELGDSAVYFCASTDTSGVHRELFFGEGSRLTVL.

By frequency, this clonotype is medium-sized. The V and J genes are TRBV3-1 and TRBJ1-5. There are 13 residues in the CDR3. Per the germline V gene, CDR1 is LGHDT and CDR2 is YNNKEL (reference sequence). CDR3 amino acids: CASSQDFNQPQHF.

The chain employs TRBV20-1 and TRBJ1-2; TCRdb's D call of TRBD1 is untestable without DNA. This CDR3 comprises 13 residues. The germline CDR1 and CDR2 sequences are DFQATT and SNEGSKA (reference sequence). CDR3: CSAGQNPNYGYTF.

This CDR3 is CASSADRARTYEQYF. V and J are TRBV5-5 and TRBJ2-7; TCRdb selects TRBD1, and the lack of DNA leaves this call unchecked. The CDR3 has 15 amino acids. Germline V gene lookup returns CDR1 SGHKS and CDR2 YYEKEE (reference sequence).

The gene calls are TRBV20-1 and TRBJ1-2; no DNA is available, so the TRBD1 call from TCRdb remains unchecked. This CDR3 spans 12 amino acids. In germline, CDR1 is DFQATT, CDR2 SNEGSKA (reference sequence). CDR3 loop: CSARVGDYGYTF.

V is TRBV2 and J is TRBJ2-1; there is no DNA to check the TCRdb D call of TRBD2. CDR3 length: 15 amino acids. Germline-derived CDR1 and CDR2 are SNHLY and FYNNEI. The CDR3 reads CASSGSGSPYNEQFF.

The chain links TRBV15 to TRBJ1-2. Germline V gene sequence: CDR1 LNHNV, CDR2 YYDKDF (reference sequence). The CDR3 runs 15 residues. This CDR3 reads CATSRDFEVLGGYTF. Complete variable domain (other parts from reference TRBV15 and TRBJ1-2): DAMVIQNPRYQVTQFGKPVTLSCSQTLNHNVMYWYQQKSSQAPKLLFHYYDKDFNNEADTPDNFQSRRPNTSFCFLDIRSPGLGDTAMYLCATSRDFEVLGGYTFGSGTRLTVV.

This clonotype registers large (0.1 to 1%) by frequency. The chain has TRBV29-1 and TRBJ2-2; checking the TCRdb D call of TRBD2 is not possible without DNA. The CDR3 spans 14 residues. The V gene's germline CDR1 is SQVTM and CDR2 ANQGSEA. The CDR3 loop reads CSVVEGLGAGELFF.

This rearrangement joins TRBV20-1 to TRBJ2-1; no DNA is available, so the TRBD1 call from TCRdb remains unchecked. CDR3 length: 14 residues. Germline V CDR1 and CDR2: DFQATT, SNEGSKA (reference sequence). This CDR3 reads CSAAGQSSYNEQFF.

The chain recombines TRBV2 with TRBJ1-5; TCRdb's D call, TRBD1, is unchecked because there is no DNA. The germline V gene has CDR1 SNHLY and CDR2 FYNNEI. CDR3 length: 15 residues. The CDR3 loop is CASSQTGSSNQPQHF.

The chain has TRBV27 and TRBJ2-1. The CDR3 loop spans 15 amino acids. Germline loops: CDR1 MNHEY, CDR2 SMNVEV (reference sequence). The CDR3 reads CASSLKVRRNNEQFF.

The CDR3 protein is CASSGTSGGALETQYF. The chain combines TRBV5-5 with TRBJ2-5; TCRdb's assignment of TRBD2 cannot be checked, as there is no DNA. Germline V lookup: CDR1 SGHKS, CDR2 YYEKEE (reference sequence). This CDR3 has 16 residues.

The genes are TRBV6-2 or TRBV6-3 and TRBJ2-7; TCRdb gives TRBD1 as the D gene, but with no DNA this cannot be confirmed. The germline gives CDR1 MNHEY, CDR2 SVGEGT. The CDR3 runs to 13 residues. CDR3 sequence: CASSSWGAYEQYF.

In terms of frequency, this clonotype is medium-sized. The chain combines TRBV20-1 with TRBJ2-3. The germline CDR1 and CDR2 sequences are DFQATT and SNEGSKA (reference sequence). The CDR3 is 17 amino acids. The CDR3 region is CSAPQVEQAFSTDTQYF.

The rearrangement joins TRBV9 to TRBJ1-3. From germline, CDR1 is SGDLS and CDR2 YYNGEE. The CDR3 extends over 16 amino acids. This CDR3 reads CASSVGGVSSGNTIYF. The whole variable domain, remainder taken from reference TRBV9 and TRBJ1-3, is DSGVTQTPKHLITATGQRVTLRCSPRSGDLSVYWYQQSLDQGLQFLIQYYNGEERAKGNILERFSAQQFPDLHSELNLSSLELGDSALYFCASSVGGVSSGNTIYFGEGSWLTVV.

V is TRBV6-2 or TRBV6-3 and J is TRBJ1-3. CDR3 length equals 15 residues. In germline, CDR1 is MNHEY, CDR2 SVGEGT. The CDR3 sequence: CASSYSRASGNTIYF.

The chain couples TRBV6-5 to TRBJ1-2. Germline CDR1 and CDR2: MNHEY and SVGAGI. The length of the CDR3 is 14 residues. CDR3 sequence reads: CASTSAGMNYGYTF.

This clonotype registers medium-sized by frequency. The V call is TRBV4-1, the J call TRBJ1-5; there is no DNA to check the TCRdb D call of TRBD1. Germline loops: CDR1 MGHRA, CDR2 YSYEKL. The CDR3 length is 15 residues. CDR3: CASSLVSSSNQPQHF.

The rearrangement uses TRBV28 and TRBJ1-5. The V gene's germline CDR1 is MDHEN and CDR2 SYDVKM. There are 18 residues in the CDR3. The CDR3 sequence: CASSLPSRTPDSNQPQHF.

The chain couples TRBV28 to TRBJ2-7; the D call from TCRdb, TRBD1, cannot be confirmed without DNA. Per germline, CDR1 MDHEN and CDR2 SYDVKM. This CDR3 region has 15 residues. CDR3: CASSHGDRISYEQYF.

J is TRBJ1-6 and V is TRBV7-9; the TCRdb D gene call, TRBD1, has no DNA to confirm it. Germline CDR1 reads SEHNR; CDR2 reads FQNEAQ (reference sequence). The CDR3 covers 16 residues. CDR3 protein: CASSSGTNPLGSPLHF.

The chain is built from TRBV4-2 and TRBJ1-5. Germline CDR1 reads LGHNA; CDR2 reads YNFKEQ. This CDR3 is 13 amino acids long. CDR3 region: CASSPWKDQPQHF.

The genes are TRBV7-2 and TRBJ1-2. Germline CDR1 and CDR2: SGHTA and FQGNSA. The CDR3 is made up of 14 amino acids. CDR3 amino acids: CASSPIGNTYGYTF.